This entry is about one TCR beta chain. Its cognate antigen is unknown. This specimen belongs to a study of PD-L1 blockade in urothelial cancer. Spiked synthetic TCR analogs estimated absolute template abundance per PCR. Assay: immunoSEQ multiplex PCR; the TCRdb copy retains only in-frame clones and omits some. The sample holds some 67,000 clones, roughly 89% seen once. Study results and caveats: Lower pretreatment blood TCR clonality, under the median, predicted better survival, researchers reported.

After removal of 1 base from V and 6 bases from J, the junction contained 13 bases not matched to a gene. Germline loops: CDR1 MGHRA, CDR2 YSYEKL. The CDR3 is 17 amino acids. The rearrangement uses TRBV4-1 and TRBJ2-7; TRBD2 matches 9 bases. Source: PBMCs, taken around atezolizumab (anti-PD-L1) treatment. The TCR comes from a man between 60 and 75 years old with urothelial cancer. This chain's CDR3 is CASSQVSRREGGGEQYF. The CDR3 region has the DNA TGCGCCAGCAGCCAAGTGAGTCGGCGGGAGGGAGGGGGCGAGCAGTACTTC.